This T cell receptor (beta chain) was profiled in a study of tumor and adjacent non-tumor tissue in lung cancer (dated by TCRdb to about 2018). In terms of the full investigation: By cancer type, the cohort comprised approximately twelve adenocarcinoma patients, 2 squamous cell carcinoma patients and 1 small cell lung cancer patient. Ages among the approximately 15 patients ranged from about 30 to 76 years, there were ten or so men and 5 women, and disease was at TNM stage I to III. For each patient, one tumor sample and one normal lung sample were taken, giving thirty paired specimens that underwent TCRbeta CDR3 sequencing. Sequencing generated a total of 125,075,908 productive TCRbeta reads, averaging about 4 million reads per sample. Bulk TCRbeta repertoires were compared between lung tumor tissue and matched distant non-tumor lung tissue obtained from 15 lung cancer patients. General findings and caveats noted by the study authors: Tumor tissue showed significantly greater TCR diversity (inverse Simpson) than normal lung tissue (431.37 vs 166.20, P = 0.0075, Mann-Whitney U test). Peripheral blood was not sequenced, so blood TCRbeta repertoires in these lung cancer patients were not examined. Younger patients had significantly higher TCR diversity, and higher tumor TCR diversity was associated with shorter overall and disease-free survival. The top 100 clones made up a significantly larger cumulative share of the repertoire in normal lung than in tumor tissue. Neither the sequencing platform nor unique molecular identifiers are named or mentioned anywhere in the methods. Only around 15 patients were included in the cohort, and the need for larger samples and more detailed clinical data was noted by the authors.

Via the germline V gene, CDR1 is MNHEY and CDR2 SVGEGT. The CDR3 runs 17 residues from the cysteine to the phenylalanine. The kept DNA is CDR3 alone, 51 bases in frame from the first base. RNA was extracted from bulk unsorted tissue and checked for quality with a NanoDrop ND-1000 and an Agilent 2100. For the normal lung samples, distant non-tumor tissue was collected more than 3 cm away from the tumor edge. The donors were newly diagnosed lung cancer patients admitted for thoracic surgery in China from August to November 2014 who had not received prior chemotherapy. Patients with previous radiotherapy or chemotherapy, or with another concurrent cancer, were excluded from the study. Pieces of surgical tissue measuring roughly 1-2.2 cm3 were kept in RNAlater solution and stored at -80 degrees C until use. Library construction relied on multiplex PCR. This sample was sequenced with an Illumina HiSeq 2500. TCRbeta libraries were constructed through three rounds of nested PCR with primers (Table S4) according to protocols modified from ARM-PCR. Before sequencing, PCR products of 200-500 bp were excised from the gel and purified with the QIAquick gel extraction kit. Regarding the original processing steps: Trimmomatic was used to clean the reads, FLASH was used to merge the reads into complete CDR3 sequences, and MiTCR was used to assign the reads to V(D)J germline segments. Clonal diversity was calculated as the inverse Simpson's index using VDJtools. In-frame sequences without a premature stop codon were defined as productive reads. TCRdb reprocessed the public reads (quality trimming at Q25 with fastp, clone calling with MiXCR) and kept in-frame beta chains. Rows matching on CDR3 protein sequence are summarized as one entry with the most common DNA and genes. The V and J calls come from TCRdb's annotation, not from the publication. The sample table holds around 80,000 distinct CDR3 sequences, of which roughly 80% were seen once. Clones ranked in the top ten supply 45% to 55% of the sample.

As regards this clonotype: Its antigen specificity is not known. The junction does not match germline at one end; this may be a read error.

The receptor was isolated from a man aged 55-75 years with non-small cell lung cancer. The rearrangement joined TRBV6-2 or TRBV6-3 to TRBJ2-7; 8 bases in the junction line up with TRBD2. Sequencing was carried out using distant non-tumor lung tissue. The CDR3 loop reads CAGSYVGLTGGKNEQYF. The DNA sequence is given as TGTGCCGGCAGTTACGTGGGACTAACGGGAGGGAAGAACGAGCAGTACTTC.